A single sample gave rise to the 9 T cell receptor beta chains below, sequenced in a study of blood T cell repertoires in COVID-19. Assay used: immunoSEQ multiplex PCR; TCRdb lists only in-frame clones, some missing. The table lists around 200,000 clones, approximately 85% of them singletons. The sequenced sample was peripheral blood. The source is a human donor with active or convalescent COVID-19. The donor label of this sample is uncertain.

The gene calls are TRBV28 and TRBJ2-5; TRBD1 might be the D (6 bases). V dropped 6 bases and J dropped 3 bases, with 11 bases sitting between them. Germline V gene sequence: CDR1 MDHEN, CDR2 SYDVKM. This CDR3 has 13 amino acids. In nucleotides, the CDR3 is TGTGCCAGCAGCTACAGGGTGAAAGAGACCCAGTACTTC. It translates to CASSYRVKETQYF. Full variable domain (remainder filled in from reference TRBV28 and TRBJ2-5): DVKVTQSSRYLVKRTGEKVFLECVQDMDHENMFWYRQDPGLGLRLIYFSYDVKMKEKGDIPEGYSVSREKKERFSLILESASTNQTSMYLCASSYRVKETQYFGPGTRLLVL.

CDR3 region: CASSFAGGTTGELFF. CDR3 DNA: TGTGCCAGCAGTTTTGCGGGGGGGACCACCGGGGAGCTGTTTTTT. The V and J genes are TRBV6-5 and TRBJ2-2; 9 bases map to TRBD2. V dropped 4 bases and J dropped 4; count of bases not matched to a gene: 4. The CDR3 is 15 residues long. The germline V gene encodes CDR1 MNHEY and CDR2 SVGAGI.

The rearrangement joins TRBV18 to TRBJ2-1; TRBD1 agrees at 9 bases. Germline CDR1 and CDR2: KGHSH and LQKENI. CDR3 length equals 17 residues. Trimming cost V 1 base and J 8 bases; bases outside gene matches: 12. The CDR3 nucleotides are TGTGCCAGCTCACCACTCGGGGGACAGGGCTTTGGGGATGAGCAGTTCTTC. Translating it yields CASSPLGGQGFGDEQFF.

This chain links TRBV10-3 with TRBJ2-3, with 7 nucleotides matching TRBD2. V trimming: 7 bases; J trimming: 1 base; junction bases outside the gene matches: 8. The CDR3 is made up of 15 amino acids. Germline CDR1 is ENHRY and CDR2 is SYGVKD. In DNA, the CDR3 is TGTGCCATCACCCTCGGGGCGGGGGGCACAGATACGCAGTATTTT. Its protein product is CAITLGAGGTDTQYF.

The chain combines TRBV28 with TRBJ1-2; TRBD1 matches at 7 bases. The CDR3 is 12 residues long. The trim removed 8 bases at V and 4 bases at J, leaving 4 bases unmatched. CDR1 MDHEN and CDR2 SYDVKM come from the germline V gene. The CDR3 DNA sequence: TGTGCCAGCGGACAGGTGGGCTATGGCTACACCTTC. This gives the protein CASGQVGYGYTF.

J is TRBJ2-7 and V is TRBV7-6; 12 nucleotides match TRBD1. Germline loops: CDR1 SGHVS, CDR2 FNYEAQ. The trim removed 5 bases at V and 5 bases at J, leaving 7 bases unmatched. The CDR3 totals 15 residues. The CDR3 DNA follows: TGTGCCAGCAGCACCCCGGGACAGGGGGCCCACGAGCAGTACTTC. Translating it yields CASSTPGQGAHEQYF.

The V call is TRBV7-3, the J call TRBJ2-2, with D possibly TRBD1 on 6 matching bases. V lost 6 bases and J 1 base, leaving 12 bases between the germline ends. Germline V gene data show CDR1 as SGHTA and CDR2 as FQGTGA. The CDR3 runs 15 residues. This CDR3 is CASSLGTKNTGELFF. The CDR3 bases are TGTGCCAGCAGTCTTGGGACAAAGAACACCGGGGAGCTGTTTTTT. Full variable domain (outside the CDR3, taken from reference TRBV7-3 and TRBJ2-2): GAGVSQTPSNKVTEKGKYVELRCDPISGHTALYWYRQSLGQGPEFLIYFQGTGAADDSGLPNDRFFAVRPEGSVSTLKIQRTERGDSAVYLCASSLGTKNTGELFFGEGSRLTVL.

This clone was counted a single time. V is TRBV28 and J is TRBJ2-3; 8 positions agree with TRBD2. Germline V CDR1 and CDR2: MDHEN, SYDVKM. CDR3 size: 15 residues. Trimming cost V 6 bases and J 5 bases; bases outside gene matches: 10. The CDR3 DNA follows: TGTGCCAGCAGCCGTAGCGGGACCCTAGGAGATACGCAGTATTTT. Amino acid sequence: CASSRSGTLGDTQYF.

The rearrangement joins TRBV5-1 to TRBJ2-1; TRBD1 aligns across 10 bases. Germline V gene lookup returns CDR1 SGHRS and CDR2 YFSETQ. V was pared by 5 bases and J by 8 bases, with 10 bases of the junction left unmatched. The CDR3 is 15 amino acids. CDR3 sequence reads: CASSYDRGLVDEQFF. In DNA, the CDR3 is TGCGCCAGCAGTTACGACAGGGGGCTCGTAGATGAGCAGTTCTTC. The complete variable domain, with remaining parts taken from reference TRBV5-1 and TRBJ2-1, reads KAGVTQTPRYLIKTRGQQVTLSCSPISGHRSVSWYQQTPGQGLQFLFEYFSETQRNKGNFPGRFSGRQFSNSRSEMNVSTLELGDSALYLCASSYDRGLVDEQFFGPGTRLTVL.